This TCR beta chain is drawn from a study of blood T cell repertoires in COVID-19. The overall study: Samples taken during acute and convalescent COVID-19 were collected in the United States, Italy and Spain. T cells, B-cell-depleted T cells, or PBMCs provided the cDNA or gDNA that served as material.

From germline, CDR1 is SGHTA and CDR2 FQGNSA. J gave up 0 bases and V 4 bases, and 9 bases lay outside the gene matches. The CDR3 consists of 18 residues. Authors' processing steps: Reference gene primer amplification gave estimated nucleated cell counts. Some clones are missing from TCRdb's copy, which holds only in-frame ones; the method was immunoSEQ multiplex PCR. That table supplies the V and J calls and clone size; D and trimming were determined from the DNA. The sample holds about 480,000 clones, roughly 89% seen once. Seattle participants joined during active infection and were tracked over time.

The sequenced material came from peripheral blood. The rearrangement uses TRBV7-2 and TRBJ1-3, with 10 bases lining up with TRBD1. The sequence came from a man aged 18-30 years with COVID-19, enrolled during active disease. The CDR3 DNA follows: TGTGCCAGCAGCTCGACCGGGACAGGGGTCTTCTCTGGAAACACCATATATTTT. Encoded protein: CASSSTGTGVFSGNTIYF. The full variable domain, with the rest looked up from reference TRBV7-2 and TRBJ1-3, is GAGVSQSPSNKVTEKGKDVELRCDPISGHTALYWYRQSLGQGLEFLIYFQGNSAPDKSGLPSDRFSAERTGGSVSTLTIQRTQQEDSAVYLCASSSTGTGVFSGNTIYFGEGSWLTVV.